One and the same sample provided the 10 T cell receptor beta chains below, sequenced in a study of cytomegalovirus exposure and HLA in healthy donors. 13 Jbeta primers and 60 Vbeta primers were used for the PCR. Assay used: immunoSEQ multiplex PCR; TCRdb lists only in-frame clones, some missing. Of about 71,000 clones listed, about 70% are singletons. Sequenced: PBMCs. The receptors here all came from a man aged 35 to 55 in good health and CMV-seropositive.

The CDR3 loop is CSVDGKQNTEAFF. CDR3 bases: TGCAGCGTTGACGGGAAGCAGAACACTGAAGCTTTCTTT. This sequence joins TRBV29-1 and TRBJ1-1, with D unresolved. The length of the CDR3 is 13 residues. V lost 3 bases and J 1 base, leaving 9 bases between the germline ends. The germline CDR1 and CDR2 sequences are SQVTM and ANQGSEA. The full variable domain, with the rest looked up from reference TRBV29-1 and TRBJ1-1, is SAVISQKPSRDICQRGTSLTIQCQVDSQVTMMFWYRQQPGQSLTLIATANQGSEATYESGFVIDKFPISRPNLTFSTLTVSNMSPEDSSIYLCSVDGKQNTEAFFGQGTRLTVV.

The CDR3, as DNA: TGTGCCAGCAGTTTATTAGCGGGAGGATCAGAGACCCAGTACTTC. Translated, it gives CASSLLAGGSETQYF. The J gene is TRBJ2-5, the V gene TRBV28; 10 nucleotides line up with TRBD2. V shed 1 base and J 4 bases; nucleotides not matched to a gene: 3. CDR3 length: 15 amino acids. CDR1 MDHEN and CDR2 SYDVKM come from the germline V gene.

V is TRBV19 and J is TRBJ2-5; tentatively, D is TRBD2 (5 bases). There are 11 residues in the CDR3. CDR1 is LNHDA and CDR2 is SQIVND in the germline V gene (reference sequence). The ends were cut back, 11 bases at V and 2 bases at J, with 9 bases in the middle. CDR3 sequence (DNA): TGTGCCTCTGGCGGGCAAGAGACCCAGTACTTC. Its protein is CASGGQETQYF.

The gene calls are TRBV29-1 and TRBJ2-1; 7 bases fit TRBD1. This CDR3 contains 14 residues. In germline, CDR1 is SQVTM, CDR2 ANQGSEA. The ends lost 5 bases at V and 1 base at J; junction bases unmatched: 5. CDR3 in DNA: TGCAGCGTTTTGGGACAGACTTCCTACAATGAGCAGTTCTTC. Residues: CSVLGQTSYNEQFF.

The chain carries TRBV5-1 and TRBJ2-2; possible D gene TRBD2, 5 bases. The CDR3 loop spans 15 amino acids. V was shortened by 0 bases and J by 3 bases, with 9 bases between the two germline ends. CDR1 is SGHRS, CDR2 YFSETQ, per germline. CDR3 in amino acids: CASSLGLGDTGELFF. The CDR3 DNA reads TGCGCCAGCAGCTTGGGACTCGGGGACACCGGGGAGCTGTTTTTT.

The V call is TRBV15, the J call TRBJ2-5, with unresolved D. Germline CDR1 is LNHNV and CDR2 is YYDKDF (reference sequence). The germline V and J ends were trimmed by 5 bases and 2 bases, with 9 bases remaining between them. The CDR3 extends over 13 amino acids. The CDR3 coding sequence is TGTGCCACCAGCGACACAGAGCAAGAGACCCAGTACTTC. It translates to CATSDTEQETQYF.

The DNA of the CDR3 is TGTGCCAGCAGCTTGTTGGGGGCCGATGAGCAGTTCTTC. It translates to CASSLLGADEQFF. J is TRBJ2-1 and V is TRBV5-8; D possibly corresponds to TRBD1 (6 bases). Germline V lookup: CDR1 SGHTS, CDR2 YDEGEE. The germline V and J ends were trimmed by 1 base and 8 bases, with 10 bases remaining between them. The CDR3 extends over 13 amino acids.

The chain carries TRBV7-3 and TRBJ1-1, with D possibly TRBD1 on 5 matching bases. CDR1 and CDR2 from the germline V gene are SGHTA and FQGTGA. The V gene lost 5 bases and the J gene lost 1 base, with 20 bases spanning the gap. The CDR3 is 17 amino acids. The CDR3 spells CASSVNGGFGKNTEAFF. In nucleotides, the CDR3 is TGTGCCAGCAGCGTAAACGGGGGTTTCGGGAAGAACACTGAAGCTTTCTTT.

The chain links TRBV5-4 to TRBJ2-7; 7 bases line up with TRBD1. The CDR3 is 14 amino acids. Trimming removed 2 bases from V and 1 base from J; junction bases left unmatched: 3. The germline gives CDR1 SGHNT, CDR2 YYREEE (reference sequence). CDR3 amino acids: CASSFSDRSYEQYF. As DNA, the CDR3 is TGTGCCAGCAGCTTCTCGGACAGGTCCTACGAGCAGTACTTC.

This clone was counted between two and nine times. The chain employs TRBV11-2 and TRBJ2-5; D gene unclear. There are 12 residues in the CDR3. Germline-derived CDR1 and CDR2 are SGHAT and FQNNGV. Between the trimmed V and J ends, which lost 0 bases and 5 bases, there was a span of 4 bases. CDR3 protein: CASSLDLETQYF. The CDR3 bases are TGTGCCAGCAGCTTAGATCTGGAGACCCAGTACTTC.